The 16 T cell receptor beta chains reported below all come from one sample, sequenced in a study of T cell repertoires in cytomegalovirus infection. TCRdb itself ran the reads through MiXCR, one entry per CDR3 protein. The table includes 450,000 to 600,000 distinct CDR3 sequences, about 33% detected once. Their recognized antigens are unknown. The sequencing here drew on cultured PBMCs, taken from culture after CMV antigen stimulation. These receptors all stem from a human donor in good health (CMV status not recorded). Some clones in this sample may be carry-over from other donors' samples.

This clonotype was recorded at least ten times. The gene calls are TRBV7-2 and TRBJ1-2, with D perhaps matching TRBD1 (5 bases). The CDR3 is 15 residues long. V lost 4 bases and J 4 bases, leaving 16 bases between the germline ends. Germline CDR1 reads SGHTA; CDR2 reads FQGNSA. DNA for the CDR3: TGTGCCAGCAGCTCGGGGTTGACAGAGATCTATGGCTACACCTTC. It codes for CASSSGLTEIYGYTF.

V usage is TRBV12-3 or TRBV12-4 and J usage is TRBJ1-3; the match to TRBD1 covers 8 bases. V shed 2 bases, J shed 0 bases, and the junction held 6 bases outside the gene matches. The CDR3 runs to 17 residues. The CDR3 is CASSLFRDRLSGNTIYF. The CDR3 DNA is TGTGCCAGCAGTTTATTCAGGGACAGGCTCTCTGGAAACACCATATATTTT.

This clonotype has just a few counts. The J gene is TRBJ2-7, the V gene TRBV6-8; D unresolved. The CDR3 sequence is 14 residues long. In germline, CDR1 is MNHGY, CDR2 SAAAGT. With 0 bases removed from V and 6 bases from J, the gap between germline ends came to 12 bases. The CDR3 region is CASSYSAQWGEQYF. CDR3 DNA: TGTGCCAGCAGTTACTCGGCACAGTGGGGCGAGCAGTACTTC.

The CDR3 DNA is TGCGCCAGCAGCCGCACCTCCTTAGGTGCAACAGATACGCAGTATTTT. Translated, it gives CASSRTSLGATDTQYF. The V and J genes are TRBV4-3 and TRBJ2-3, with D uncertain. Germline CDR1 reads LGHNA; CDR2 reads YSLEER. Trimming stripped 4 bases from V and 3 bases from J, with 17 bases between. The CDR3 totals 16 residues.

J is TRBJ2-3 and V is TRBV4-3, with 8 bases aligning to TRBD2. Germline CDR1 LGHNA, CDR2 YSLEER. V was pared by 0 bases and J by 2 bases, with 4 bases of the junction left unmatched. CDR3 size: 16 residues. The CDR3 sequence: CASSQETGGPTDTQYF. DNA of the CDR3: TGCGCCAGCAGCCAAGAAACGGGAGGGCCCACAGATACGCAGTATTTT.

The rearrangement uses TRBV27 and TRBJ1-1, with unresolved D. V gave up 7 bases and J gave up 1 base, with 7 bases separating them. Germline V gene lookup returns CDR1 MNHEY and CDR2 SMNVEV (reference sequence). The CDR3 is 12 residues long. Written as DNA, the CDR3 is TGTGCCAGCAACTCCCGGAACACTGAAGCTTTCTTT. Protein sequence: CASNSRNTEAFF.

This clonotype was observed a handful of times. This chain links TRBV10-3 with TRBJ2-3, with TRBD2 matching over 13 bases. Losses at the gene ends were 7 bases for V and 2 bases for J; bases not matched to a gene: 9. Germline V CDR1 and CDR2: ENHRY, SYGVKD. CDR3 length: 17 amino acids. The CDR3 DNA reads as TGTGCCATCAATACTAGCGGGAGGGCCGGCAACACAGATACGCAGTATTTT. Its translation is CAINTSGRAGNTDTQYF.

This clonotype was recorded many times. The chain is built from TRBV7-2 and TRBJ2-6, with D perhaps matching TRBD2 (6 bases). Germline CDR1 and CDR2: SGHTA and FQGNSA. CDR3 length: 15 amino acids. V was shortened by 5 bases and J by 2 bases, with 10 bases between the two germline ends. CDR3 bases: TGTGCCAGCAGCGACGGGGGTGCTGGGGCCAACGTCCTGACTTTC. Translation: CASSDGGAGANVLTF.

The V and J genes are TRBV27 and TRBJ2-1, with 9 positions matching TRBD2. This CDR3 contains 17 residues. In germline, CDR1 is MNHEY, CDR2 SMNVEV (reference sequence). The V gene end was trimmed by 3 bases and the J gene end by 2 bases; junction bases not matched to a gene: 8. The CDR3 region has the DNA TGTGCCAGCAGTTTCATCGGGACTAGCAGCCCCTACAATGAGCAGTTCTTC. It encodes CASSFIGTSSPYNEQFF.

The chain joins TRBV2 to TRBJ2-1; D might be TRBD2 (6 bases). The CDR3 covers 15 residues. Germline V gives CDR1 SNHLY, CDR2 FYNNEI. Trimming took off 3 bases at V and 2 bases at J, with 11 bases between the two ends. The CDR3 sequence: CASSEREGTYNEQFF. The CDR3 region has the DNA TGTGCCAGCAGTGAGCGGGAAGGGACCTACAATGAGCAGTTCTTC.

This chain uses TRBV23-1 with TRBJ2-7, with a possible D match to TRBD1 (5 bases). Being an ORF, TRBV23-1 has a function that is uncertain. The CDR3 runs 15 residues. V was shortened by 6 bases and J by 5 bases, with 20 bases between the two germline ends. CDR3 residues: CASSQLTQGNHEQYV. CDR3 sequence (DNA): TGCGCCAGCAGCCAGCTGACTCAGGGTAACCACGAGCAGTACGTC.

The J gene is TRBJ2-7, the V gene TRBV3-1, with 9 bases fitting TRBD1. The CDR3 is made up of 14 amino acids. The V gene end was trimmed by 5 bases and the J gene end by 7 bases; junction bases not matched to a gene: 9. Per germline, CDR1 LGHDT and CDR2 YNNKEL (reference sequence). As DNA, the CDR3 is TGTGCCAGCAGCACCGGGACAGGGAAAATTGAGCAGTACTTC. Its protein product is CASSTGTGKIEQYF.

Comments on this clonotype: The junction departs from the called germline gene at one end, perhaps through a read error. J is TRBJ1-1 and V is TRBV7-3; a weak D match, TRBD1 (6 bases). The CDR3 loop spans 15 amino acids. Germline V lookup: CDR1 SGHTA, CDR2 FQGTGA. For the CDR3, the DNA is TGTGCCAGCAGCTTATTACCGGGGGCGGACACTGAAGCTTGCTTT. This translates into CASSLLPGADTEACF.

The sample holds one count of this clonotype. The CDR3 coding sequence is TGTGCCATCAGTGAGCTGGTCACCGGGGAGCTGTTTTTT. This sequence encodes CAISELVTGELFF. The V and J genes are TRBV10-3 and TRBJ2-2; the D is unclear. Looked up from germline, CDR1 is ENHRY and CDR2 is SYGVKD. V lost 2 bases, J lost 4 bases, and 5 bases lay in between. The CDR3 is 13 residues long.

The J gene is TRBJ2-7, the V gene TRBV10-3; 9 bases align to TRBD1. The CDR3 contains 14 residues. V gave up 4 bases and J gave up 4 bases; unmatched junction bases: 5. Germline-derived CDR1 and CDR2 are ENHRY and SYGVKD. In DNA, the CDR3 is TGTGCCATCAGTGCGGGGACAGGGCGGTACGAGCAGTACGTC. Translation gives CAISAGTGRYEQYV.

The V and J genes are TRBV27 and TRBJ1-1; D remains unclear. The CDR3 sequence is 14 residues long. V was pared by 1 base and J by 3 bases, with 9 bases between. CDR1 is MNHEY, CDR2 SMNVEV, per germline (reference sequence). In DNA form, the CDR3 reads TGTGCCAGCAGTTTATTTTCAGGTCACACTGAAGCTTTCTTT. Amino acids: CASSLFSGHTEAFF.